A single T cell receptor beta chain is shown here with its context. Its antigen is unidentified. CDR3 length: 15 residues. CDR1 and CDR2 from the germline V gene are SGHRS and YFSETQ. V lost 1 base and J 2 bases, leaving 12 bases between the germline ends. These data come from a study of cytomegalovirus exposure and HLA in healthy donors. Overall study results and limits: There were reportedly fewer N-insertions in an Asian-associated ancestry cluster than the approximately 670-donor mean, in a later analysis. Most of the TCR beta V segments (in an earlier analysis) were productive either about 87% or about 30% of the time. Immune exposure information comprised only CMV serostatus.

The PCR was carried out with 60 Vbeta primers and 13 Jbeta primers. Data came from immunoSEQ multiplex PCR; TCRdb stores just in-frame clones and leaves some out. The table has 170,000 or so clones, under 85% seen once; the top ten hold around 1.6%. The source is a man aged 50-59 years in good health and CMV-seronegative. The sequencing sample was made of PBMCs. V is TRBV5-1 and J is TRBJ1-2; a possible D gene is TRBD1 (6 bases). CDR3 in amino acids: CASSLSGVGNYGYTF. CDR3 in DNA: TGCGCCAGCAGCTTGTCAGGGGTCGGAAACTATGGCTACACCTTC.